One and the same sample provided the 29 T cell receptor beta chains below, sequenced in a study of cytomegalovirus exposure and HLA in healthy donors. This PCR relied on a set of 60 Vbeta primers and 13 Jbeta primers. Sequencing was performed with immunoSEQ multiplex PCR; in TCRdb, only in-frame clones are kept and a portion is missing. This sample carries 150,000 to 200,000 clones, over 65% of them seen once, and the ten largest clones take 3.4%. The sequenced material came from PBMCs. Source of these receptors: a man in his forties or fifties in good health and CMV-seropositive.

The genes are TRBV2 and TRBJ1-3, with 7 nucleotides matching TRBD1. With V trimmed by 6 bases and J by 4 bases, 6 bases remained unmatched. Per germline, CDR1 SNHLY and CDR2 FYNNEI. The CDR3 sequence is 14 residues long. The CDR3 here is CASSPTGNGNTIYF. In nucleotides, the CDR3 is TGTGCCAGCAGCCCGACAGGGAACGGAAACACCATATATTTT.

This clone was picked up one time. This chain joins TRBV7-6 and TRBJ2-3; 11 bases are a match to TRBD2. The germline CDR1 and CDR2 sequences are SGHVS and FNYEAQ. CDR3 length equals 16 residues. With V trimmed by 4 bases and J by 2 bases, 5 bases remained unmatched. The CDR3 region is CASSYRTSGYTDTQYF. The DNA of the CDR3 is TGTGCCAGCAGCTATCGGACTAGCGGGTACACAGATACGCAGTATTTT.

A single count supports this clone. The chain combines TRBV10-1 with TRBJ2-3; 7 bases align to TRBD2. The V gene end was trimmed by 4 bases and the J gene end by 6 bases; junction bases not matched to a gene: 10. The CDR3 totals 15 residues. Germline V CDR1 and CDR2: WNHNN, SYGVQD (reference sequence). As DNA, the CDR3 is TGCGCCAGCAGTGTTGGGGGGGTCGCAGGGGATACGCAGTATTTT. This translates into CASSVGGVAGDTQYF.

This sequence joins TRBV19 and TRBJ2-2; 14 nucleotides line up with TRBD2. The CDR3 runs 17 residues. Germline loops: CDR1 LNHDA, CDR2 SQIVND (reference sequence). With 3 bases clipped from V and 6 bases from J, the junction kept 6 bases outside the gene matches. CDR3 bases: TGTGCCAGTAGTATGGCGGGGGGACTAGCGGGGGCCGGGGAGCTGTTTTTT. It translates to CASSMAGGLAGAGELFF.

The chain combines TRBV4-2 with TRBJ2-3; 8 nucleotides agree with TRBD1. Germline values: CDR1 LGHNA, CDR2 YNFKEQ. J lost 0 bases, V lost 1 base, and 3 bases had no gene match. CDR3 size: 16 residues. The CDR3 DNA is TGTGCCAGCAGCCAAGCAAGGACAGGGAGCACAGATACGCAGTATTTT. Translation: CASSQARTGSTDTQYF.

J is TRBJ2-7 and V is TRBV28; D may be TRBD1 (5 bases). Trimming took off 1 base at V and 8 bases at J, with 15 bases between the two ends. Germline loops: CDR1 MDHEN, CDR2 SYDVKM. The CDR3 extends over 14 amino acids. CDR3 DNA: TGTGCCAGCAGTTTATCTCTTTTAGTGGACAAGCAGTACTTC. Encoded protein: CASSLSLLVDKQYF.

The chain is built from TRBV5-1 and TRBJ2-1; D is possibly TRBD1 (6 bases). V was shortened by 0 bases and J by 4 bases, with 8 bases between the two germline ends. CDR3 length: 14 residues. The germline CDR1 and CDR2 sequences are SGHRS and YFSETQ. In DNA form, the CDR3 reads TGCGCCAGCAGCTTGGGGGACACTTACAATGAGCAGTTCTTC. This sequence encodes CASSLGDTYNEQFF.

The V gene is TRBV5-4, the J gene TRBJ1-2; D call uncertain. CDR1 is SGHNT and CDR2 is YYREEE in the germline V gene (reference sequence). CDR3 length: 15 amino acids. V dropped 0 bases and J dropped 4 bases, with 13 bases sitting between them. The CDR3, as DNA: TGTGCCAGCAGCTTGGTTCAGACTGAGTTCTATGGCTACACCTTC. It encodes CASSLVQTEFYGYTF.

The rearrangement uses TRBV6-1 and TRBJ2-7; no firm D call. Trimming shortened V by 8 bases and J by 4 bases, and 6 bases separated the two germline ends. The CDR3 loop spans 10 amino acids. Per the germline V gene, CDR1 is MNHNS and CDR2 is SASEGT. In DNA, the CDR3 is TGTGCCAGCTCTGTATACGAGCAGTACTTC. Its translation: CASSVYEQYF.

This chain uses TRBV5-6 with TRBJ1-6; D is uncertain. V was pared by 3 bases and J by 12 bases, with 13 bases between. The length of the CDR3 is 13 residues. Germline CDR1 and CDR2: SGHDT and YYEEEE. CDR3 DNA: TGTGCCAGCAGCTACCGGGATCGTGGACCCCTCCACTTT. The encoded protein is CASSYRDRGPLHF.

V usage is TRBV27 and J usage is TRBJ2-7; 8 positions agree with TRBD1. This CDR3 is 18 amino acids long. The J segment lost 1 base and the V segment lost 5 bases, leaving 16 bases of the junction unmatched. Germline V CDR1 and CDR2: MNHEY, SMNVEV (reference sequence). The CDR3 nucleotides read TGTGCCAGCAGTGGCAGACAGGGGCGTCCTATTAGGTCCTACGAGCAGTACTTC. Translation: CASSGRQGRPIRSYEQYF.

This sequence joins TRBV6-5 and TRBJ2-1; weak D call: TRBD1 (6 bases). V dropped 2 bases and J dropped 9 bases, with 11 bases sitting between them. This CDR3 is 13 amino acids long. CDR1 and CDR2 from the germline V gene are MNHEY and SVGAGI. The CDR3 reads CASSYGGGGEQFF. The CDR3 DNA follows: TGTGCCAGCAGTTACGGGGGCGGCGGTGAGCAGTTCTTC.

The V and J genes are TRBV9 and TRBJ1-3; TRBD1 matches at 7 bases. J gave up 7 bases and V 3 bases, and 13 bases lay outside the gene matches. Germline CDR1 reads SGDLS; CDR2 reads YYNGEE. This CDR3 contains 16 residues. CDR3: CASSAPRDSVANTIYF. CDR3 in DNA: TGTGCCAGCAGCGCGCCCCGGGACAGCGTGGCGAACACCATATATTTT. Together with reference TRBV9 and TRBJ1-3, the CDR3 gives the full variable domain: DSGVTQTPKHLITATGQRVTLRCSPRSGDLSVYWYQQSLDQGLQFLIQYYNGEERAKGNILERFSAQQFPDLHSELNLSSLELGDSALYFCASSAPRDSVANTIYFGEGSWLTVV.

V and J are TRBV19 and TRBJ1-5; 9 positions agree with TRBD1. CDR1 and CDR2 (germline): LNHDA, SQIVND (reference sequence). V dropped 5 bases and J dropped 4; count of bases not matched to a gene: 6. CDR3 size: 15 residues. The CDR3 here is CASSAQDRGNQPQHF. CDR3 in DNA: TGTGCCAGTAGTGCACAGGACAGGGGAAATCAGCCCCAGCATTTT. The whole variable domain, filled in from reference TRBV19 and TRBJ1-5, reads DGGITQSPKYLFRKEGQNVTLSCEQNLNHDAMYWYRQDPGQGLRLIYYSQIVNDFQKGDIAEGYSVSREKKESFPLTVTSAQKNPTAFYLCASSAQDRGNQPQHFGDGTRLSIL.

This clone was seen once. The chain links TRBV4-1 to TRBJ2-3, with a possible D match to TRBD1 (5 bases). V was clipped by 0 bases and J by 5 bases, with 12 bases between them. From germline, CDR1 is MGHRA and CDR2 YSYEKL. This CDR3 has 15 residues. The CDR3 DNA sequence: TGCGCCAGCAGCCAAGATGGACCAGGGAAAGATACGCAGTATTTT. Translation gives CASSQDGPGKDTQYF.

V usage is TRBV5-1 and J usage is TRBJ2-5, with D hard to call. The CDR3 covers 12 residues. Trimming took off 0 bases at V and 11 bases at J, with 11 bases between the two ends. Germline V gene data show CDR1 as SGHRS and CDR2 as YFSETQ. The CDR3 DNA reads as TGCGCCAGCAGCTTGGGAACCTTGGAGCAGTACTTC. It yields the protein CASSLGTLEQYF.

A single count supports this clone. The chain couples TRBV13 to TRBJ2-4; D not certain. The length of the CDR3 is 14 residues. CDR1 is PRHDT, CDR2 FYEKMQ, per germline (reference sequence). The V end lost 0 bases, the J end lost 3 bases, and 6 bases lay between the germline ends. The CDR3 sequence is CASSLGPGKNIQYF. In DNA, the CDR3 is TGTGCCAGCAGCTTAGGACCAGGCAAAAACATTCAGTACTTC.

A note on this clone: This specimen includes other DNA sequences encoding the same CDR3. The chain couples TRBV7-2 to TRBJ2-3, with D tentatively TRBD2 (5 bases). V was trimmed by 0 bases and J by 3 bases, leaving 13 bases between them. The germline gives CDR1 SGHTA, CDR2 FQGNSA. The CDR3 is made up of 16 amino acids. CDR3 bases: TGTGCCAGCAGCTTAGCCCTAGCCGGTGGGACAGATACGCAGTATTTT. Translation: CASSLALAGGTDTQYF.

The chain employs TRBV5-1 and TRBJ2-5, with D perhaps matching TRBD1 (6 bases). The CDR3 has 14 amino acids. Germline lookup yields CDR1 SGHRS and CDR2 YFSETQ. Trimming removed 5 bases from V and 4 bases from J, with 15 bases in between. CDR3 in DNA: TGCGCCAGCAGGGAACAGGGATTAAGAGAGACCCAGTACTTC. As protein: CASREQGLRETQYF.

The chain has TRBV18 and TRBJ1-6; 9 bases are shared with TRBD1. The CDR3 runs to 18 residues. The germline V gene has CDR1 KGHSH and CDR2 LQKENI. Germline trimming cut 3 bases from V and 4 bases from J; bases unmatched to any gene: 10. The CDR3 is CASSPRGQGKAYNSPLHF. The CDR3 bases are TGTGCCAGCTCACCCCGGGGACAGGGTAAAGCTTATAATTCACCCCTCCACTTT.

This clone has a handful of counts. The chain carries TRBV4-2 and TRBJ2-7; D possibly corresponds to TRBD2 (7 bases). Trimming removed 1 base from V and 1 base from J, with 14 bases in between. This CDR3 spans 16 amino acids. Germline loops: CDR1 LGHNA, CDR2 YNFKEQ. The CDR3 region is CASSQAGGQASYEQYF. The CDR3 region has the DNA TGTGCCAGCAGCCAAGCGGGGGGCCAAGCATCCTACGAGCAGTACTTC.

The rearrangement uses TRBV5-6 and TRBJ1-5; tentatively, D is TRBD1 (6 bases). CDR1 and CDR2 (germline): SGHDT, YYEEEE. Between the trimmed V and J ends, which lost 2 bases and 6 bases, there was a span of 12 bases. There are 14 residues in the CDR3. The DNA of the CDR3 is TGTGCCAGCAGCTTTGGGGGGGGCGGTCAGCCCCAGCATTTT. As protein: CASSFGGGGQPQHF.

The chain couples TRBV9 to TRBJ2-3, with 11 bases aligning to TRBD1. Trimming cost V 4 bases and J 6 bases; bases outside gene matches: 7. Germline values: CDR1 SGDLS, CDR2 YYNGEE. This CDR3 has 15 residues. The CDR3 protein is CASSIGQGAGDTQYF. CDR3 bases: TGTGCCAGCAGCATAGGACAGGGGGCAGGGGATACGCAGTATTTT. The full variable domain, with the rest looked up from reference TRBV9 and TRBJ2-3, is DSGVTQTPKHLITATGQRVTLRCSPRSGDLSVYWYQQSLDQGLQFLIQYYNGEERAKGNILERFSAQQFPDLHSELNLSSLELGDSALYFCASSIGQGAGDTQYFGPGTRLTVL.

This chain links TRBV6-6 with TRBJ1-5; TRBD1 agrees at 8 bases. In germline, CDR1 is MNHNY, CDR2 SVGAGI (reference sequence). The V segment lost 6 bases and the J segment 0 bases; nucleotides outside the gene matches: 7. The CDR3 covers 16 residues. For the CDR3, the DNA is TGTGCCAGCAGCCCCGGGGGACAGGATAGCAATCAGCCCCAGCATTTT. This codes for CASSPGGQDSNQPQHF.

The genes are TRBV4-1 and TRBJ2-7; TRBD2 agrees at 12 bases. The CDR3 runs 16 residues. Germline CDR1 is MGHRA and CDR2 is YSYEKL. The junction had 4 bases not matched to a gene; V was cut back by 4 bases and J by 0 bases. DNA for the CDR3: TGCGCCAGCAGCCCGGGACTAGCGGGTTACTCCTACGAGCAGTACTTC. Protein sequence: CASSPGLAGYSYEQYF.

The chain has TRBV7-8 and TRBJ2-7; tentatively, D is TRBD2 (5 bases). This CDR3 region has 15 residues. The V and J ends lost 1 base and 0 bases respectively, with 10 bases between them. Per the germline V gene, CDR1 is SGHVS and CDR2 is FQNEAQ. The CDR3 protein is CASSLGTGSSYEQYF. CDR3 nucleotide sequence: TGTGCCAGCAGCTTAGGGACGGGGAGCTCCTACGAGCAGTACTTC.

The chain employs TRBV2 and TRBJ2-7; 7 bases align to TRBD1. Germline V gene sequence: CDR1 SNHLY, CDR2 FYNNEI. After removal of 6 bases from V and 1 base from J, the junction contained 6 bases not matched to a gene. CDR3 length: 14 residues. CDR3 amino acids: CASRETGWSYEQYF. The CDR3 DNA follows: TGTGCCAGCAGGGAGACAGGGTGGTCCTACGAGCAGTACTTC.

The rearrangement uses TRBV9 and TRBJ2-5; no clear D. CDR3 length: 13 amino acids. The V and J ends lost 0 bases and 4 bases respectively, with 7 bases between them. Germline assignment: CDR1 SGDLS and CDR2 YYNGEE. The CDR3 sequence is CASSVEVRETQYF. CDR3 bases: TGTGCCAGCAGCGTAGAAGTGCGAGAGACCCAGTACTTC.

This chain connects TRBV28 to TRBJ2-7, with D possibly TRBD2 on 5 matching bases. The ends were cut back, 6 bases at V and 6 bases at J, with 15 bases in the middle. The CDR3 length is 13 residues. CDR1 and CDR2 from the germline V gene are MDHEN and SYDVKM. The CDR3 here is CASRWADGGEQYF. Here the CDR3 DNA reads TGTGCCAGCAGGTGGGCGGACGGAGGCGAGCAGTACTTC.